The rows below give T cell receptor beta chains drawn from one sample of a study of CD8 T cells in ankylosing spondylitis. TCRdb processed the 5' RACE reads anew with MiXCR; each CDR3 protein has one entry. Of over 700,000 distinct CDR3 sequences listed, around 19% are singletons. Sequencing was performed on blood, either unsorted or a sorted T cell fraction (not recorded which). These receptors originate from a male donor with ankylosing spondylitis. Both conserved end residues are trimmed from each CDR3. Fields, in order: V gene, J gene, CDR3 protein.

V: TRBV2
J: TRBJ2-1
CDR3: ASSELTREQF

V: TRBV2
J: TRBJ1-2
CDR3: ASRKRQDLSGYT

V: TRBV4-1
J: TRBJ1-1
CDR3: ASSQPGKMTEAF

V: TRBV12-3/TRBV12-4
J: TRBJ2-2
CDR3: ASSQDRFGELF

V: TRBV12-3/TRBV12-4
J: TRBJ2-7
CDR3: ASSSDAGGAGYEQY

V: TRBV5-6
J: TRBJ1-1
CDR3: ASSFRGGLTEAF

V: TRBV9
J: TRBJ2-3
CDR3: ASSEFSGSSTDTQY

V: TRBV27
J: TRBJ2-5
CDR3: ASGKTSREWETQY

V: TRBV29-1
J: TRBJ1-1
CDR3: SVGRGAGEAF

V: TRBV29-1
J: TRBJ2-5
CDR3: SVVLAGETQY

V: TRBV6-1
J: TRBJ2-5
CDR3: ASSELKETQY

V: TRBV5-1
J: TRBJ1-2
CDR3: ASSSGQRNYGYT

V: TRBV3-1
J: TRBJ1-3
CDR3: ATGTVYSGNTIY

V: TRBV24-1
J: TRBJ2-2
CDR3: ATSPGGRTGELF

V: TRBV20-1
J: TRBJ1-5
CDR3: SARDGARGNNQPQH

V: TRBV20-1
J: TRBJ1-5
CDR3: SASPGTGFQPQH

V: TRBV3-1
J: TRBJ1-4
CDR3: ASSRKGGGEKLF

V: TRBV5-1
J: TRBJ2-1
CDR3: ASSLEASVYNEQF

V: TRBV18
J: TRBJ2-7
CDR3: ASSPPDRAFHEQY

V: TRBV12-3/TRBV12-4
J: TRBJ1-5
CDR3: ASTLGGQENQPQH

V: TRBV27
J: TRBJ1-1
CDR3: ASNPQGRNTEAF

V: TRBV6-1
J: TRBJ1-4
CDR3: ASSHNRATNEKLF

V: TRBV2
J: TRBJ1-1
CDR3: ASSEVVRVVYTEAF

V: TRBV19
J: TRBJ1-2
CDR3: ASAGFNYGYT

V: TRBV30
J: TRBJ1-1
CDR3: AWSRERTKQGTAEAF

V: TRBV28
J: TRBJ2-1
CDR3: ASSPTGGQSLNEQF

V: TRBV24-1
J: TRBJ2-2
CDR3: ATHSGTWANTGELF

V: TRBV20-1
J: TRBJ2-5
CDR3: SARLAGGETQY

V: TRBV12-3/TRBV12-4
J: TRBJ2-1
CDR3: ASSLGGTRDEQF

V: TRBV29-1
J: TRBJ2-7
CDR3: SVVPFEANSYEQY

V: TRBV12-3/TRBV12-4
J: TRBJ1-3
CDR3: ASSPRDKGNTIY

V: TRBV2
J: TRBJ1-6
CDR3: ASRGQGVTDSPLH

V: TRBV29-1
J: TRBJ2-7
CDR3: SVAPTIGGEQY

V: TRBV15
J: TRBJ1-5
CDR3: ATSRQTGRDQPQH

V: TRBV30
J: TRBJ2-5
CDR3: AWSGGLELAETQY

V: TRBV7-9
J: TRBJ2-7
CDR3: ASSLTPGLADYEQY

V: TRBV20-1
J: TRBJ1-2
CDR3: SAQRQGAGGYT

V: TRBV12-3/TRBV12-4
J: TRBJ2-6
CDR3: ASIGRGSGANVLT

V: TRBV6-4
J: TRBJ2-1
CDR3: ASSDEGDNKEQF

V: TRBV27
J: TRBJ2-3
CDR3: ASRLVSWGTDTQY

V: TRBV11-2
J: TRBJ2-3
CDR3: ASSPSSPSTDTQY

V: TRBV12-3/TRBV12-4
J: TRBJ1-2
CDR3: ASSIRASTYGYT

V: TRBV25-1
J: TRBJ1-2
CDR3: ASSPGGAGVYGYT

V: TRBV12-3/TRBV12-4
J: TRBJ1-2
CDR3: ASKPTGISGYGYT

V: TRBV7-6
J: TRBJ2-5
CDR3: ASSWTAQGTQY

V: TRBV12-3/TRBV12-4
J: TRBJ1-2
CDR3: ASSLVGTGYNYGYT

V: TRBV21-1
J: TRBJ2-7
CDR3: ATPGQGAYEQY

V: TRBV18
J: TRBJ2-3
CDR3: ASYPDNQDTQY

V: TRBV7-8
J: TRBJ2-4
CDR3: ASSPVAGGAKNIQY

V: TRBV7-9
J: TRBJ1-4
CDR3: ASSEGSPGDEKLF

V: TRBV28
J: TRBJ1-1
CDR3: ASSYAPAGNTEAF

V: TRBV3-1
J: TRBJ2-5
CDR3: ASSHRGGGSGETQY

V: TRBV27
J: TRBJ2-7
CDR3: ASSLSGGSSYEQY

V: TRBV7-2
J: TRBJ2-1
CDR3: ASSSKPAYNEQF

V: TRBV20-1
J: TRBJ1-5
CDR3: SASLSIGQPQH

V: TRBV4-3
J: TRBJ1-3
CDR3: ASSQDRTGWGGNTIY

V: TRBV12-3/TRBV12-4
J: TRBJ1-2
CDR3: ASSSLYWGTPKTYGYT

V: TRBV6-2/TRBV6-3
J: TRBJ2-1
CDR3: ASSSPPAGGGKYNEQF

V: TRBV20-1
J: TRBJ2-5
CDR3: SAREAGGKGETQY